Sequencing of this T cell receptor (beta chain) was carried out in a study of T cell repertoires in cytomegalovirus infection. Across the study: Peptides in the study included HLA-C-restricted and HLA-B-restricted CMV epitopes.

Study-wide points: There were HLA-C-restricted CMV-specific TCR beta clonotypes dominating the ex vivo response.

This clonotype was seen many times. Its matching antigen is unknown. CDR1 and CDR2 (germline): KGHSH, LQKENI. The CDR3 covers 15 residues. The V gene lost 1 base and the J gene lost 5 bases, with 12 bases spanning the gap. From the reads, TCRdb called clonotypes with MiXCR, one entry per CDR3 protein. The data contain 310,000 or so distinct CDR3 sequences, approximately 25% of them singletons. The sequencing here drew on cultured PBMCs, taken from culture after CMV antigen stimulation. The clonotype comes from a human donor in good health (CMV status not recorded). Some clones in this sample may be carry-over from other donors' samples. The chain uses TRBV18 and TRBJ2-1; D not resolved. CDR3 amino acids: CASSPRPGGNNEQFF. CDR3 DNA: TGTGCCAGCTCACCACGGCCAGGTGGAAACAATGAGCAGTTCTTC.